The 3 T cell receptor beta chains presented below share a single source sample, sequenced in a study of human T cells and chemical hapten exposure. This sample's time point: patch test 1, 2 weeks after DPC sensitization. Specified treatment: therapeutic diphenylcyclopropenone sensitization with weekly scalp DPC. Using its own MiXCR run on the RACE reads, TCRdb lists one record per CDR3 protein. The sample shows a few hundred thousand distinct CDR3 sequences, around 4.8% of them seen only once. Sample: whole blood, taken in connection with sensitization to the hapten diphenylcyclopropenone (DPC). The origin of the receptors is a woman between 45 and 65 years old with alopecia areata. Some clones in this sample may be carry-over from other donors' samples.

This rearrangement joins TRBV7-2 to TRBJ2-1; 10 positions agree with TRBD2. The CDR3 length is 15 residues. The V gene's germline CDR1 is SGHTA and CDR2 FQGNSA. Losses at the gene ends were 4 bases for V and 8 bases for J; bases not matched to a gene: 8. DNA of the CDR3: TGTGCCAGCAGCTCGACCTCTAGCGGGGGAGATGAGCAGTTCTTC. Translation gives CASSSTSSGGDEQFF.

This clonotype was counted between two and nine times. The V gene is TRBV13, the J gene TRBJ2-2; D is uncertain. Per germline, CDR1 PRHDT and CDR2 FYEKMQ (reference sequence). Trimming took 0 bases from V and 6 from J, leaving 11 bases between them. There are 15 residues in the CDR3. The CDR3: CASSLGLSHAGELFF. CDR3 DNA sequence: TGTGCCAGCAGCTTAGGTTTAAGTCACGCCGGGGAGCTGTTTTTT. Supplemented by reference TRBV13 and TRBJ2-2, the full variable domain reads AAGVIQSPRHLIKEKRETATLKCYPIPRHDTVYWYQQGPGQDPQFLISFYEKMQSDKGSIPDRFSAQQFSDYHSELNMSSLELGDSALYFCASSLGLSHAGELFFGEGSRLTVL.

This clonotype was observed many times. The rearrangement joins TRBV6-2 or TRBV6-3 to TRBJ2-7; 11 nucleotides line up with TRBD2. Germline V gives CDR1 MNHEY, CDR2 SVGEGT. The J segment lost 3 bases and the V segment lost 6 bases, leaving 4 bases of the junction unmatched. CDR3 length: 14 residues. CDR3 in DNA: TGTGCCAGCAGCCGCGGACTAGCGGGCTACGAGCAGTACTTC. Its protein is CASSRGLAGYEQYF.